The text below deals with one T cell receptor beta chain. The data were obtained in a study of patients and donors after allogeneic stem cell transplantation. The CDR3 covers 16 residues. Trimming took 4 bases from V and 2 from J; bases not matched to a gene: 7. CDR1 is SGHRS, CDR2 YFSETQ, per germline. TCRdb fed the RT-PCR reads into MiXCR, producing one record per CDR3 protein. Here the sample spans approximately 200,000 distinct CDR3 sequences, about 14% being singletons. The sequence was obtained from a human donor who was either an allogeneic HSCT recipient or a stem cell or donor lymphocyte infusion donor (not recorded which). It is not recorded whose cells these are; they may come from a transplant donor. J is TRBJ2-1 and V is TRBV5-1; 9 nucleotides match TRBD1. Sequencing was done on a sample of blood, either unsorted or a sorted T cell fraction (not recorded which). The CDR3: CASSGGDRDPYNEQFF. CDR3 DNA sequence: TGCGCCAGCAGCGGGGGGGACAGGGACCCCTACAATGAGCAGTTCTTC.